This paragraph covers one TCR beta chain sequence. The data are from a study of blood T cell repertoires in COVID-19. Recruited during active infection, patients (from Seattle) were subsequently followed longitudinally. Libraries were prepared by immunoSEQ multiplex PCR; TCRdb keeps only in-frame clonotypes and omits some of them. The table has 200,000 to 300,000 clones, 81% seen once. Germline trimming cut 4 bases from V and 1 base from J; bases unmatched to any gene: 4. The CDR3 is made up of 15 amino acids. From germline, CDR1 is SGHRS and CDR2 YFSETQ. The sample consisted of peripheral blood. The sequence was obtained from a woman aged 80 or over with COVID-19, enrolled during active disease. The chain combines TRBV5-1 with TRBJ2-2; 7 bases are shared with TRBD1. CDR3 DNA: TGCGCCAGCAGCCCGCAGGGGGTGAACACCGGGGAGCTGTTTTTT. Translated, it gives CASSPQGVNTGELFF.